These 11 T cell receptor beta chains were sequenced from one sample in a study of T cell repertoires in ileal Crohn's disease. Time point defined: neoterminal ileum biopsy at postoperative endoscopy, about 6 months after surgery. The repertoire was sequenced with immunoSEQ multiplex PCR; TCRdb's copy has only in-frame clones and lacks some. The data hold 12,000 or so clones, with 65% to 85% observed a single time. The sample was ileal tissue. The receptors stem from an adult with Crohn's disease.

This chain joins TRBV5-1 and TRBJ1-1; no clear D gene. The CDR3 has 14 amino acids. Germline V gene lookup returns CDR1 SGHRS and CDR2 YFSETQ. The V gene lost 0 bases and the J gene lost 0 bases, with 6 bases spanning the gap. The CDR3 sequence: CASSLVSMNTEAFF. The DNA of the CDR3 is TGCGCCAGCAGCTTGGTTTCCATGAACACTGAAGCTTTCTTT.

The CDR3 spells CASSSGQGQETQYF. CDR3 nucleotides: TGTGCCAGCAGCTCTGGACAGGGCCAAGAGACCCAGTACTTC. The rearrangement uses TRBV5-8 and TRBJ2-5, with 8 bases aligning to TRBD1. Trimming took 3 bases from V and 1 from J; bases not matched to a gene: 2. The CDR3 covers 14 residues. The V gene's germline CDR1 is SGHTS and CDR2 YDEGEE.

The chain uses TRBV9 and TRBJ1-2; TRBD1 matches at 7 bases. Germline values: CDR1 SGDLS, CDR2 YYNGEE. This CDR3 is 15 amino acids long. Unmatched junction bases numbered 7, after V lost 0 bases and J lost 5 bases. The chain's CDR3 is CASSVDPGTAYGYTF. CDR3 bases: TGTGCCAGCAGCGTAGATCCCGGGACAGCATATGGCTACACCTTC.

CDR3 region: CASSTTRLAGSSESTDTQYF. CDR3 coding DNA: TGTGCCAGTAGTACCACTAGACTAGCGGGAAGTTCGGAGAGCACAGATACGCAGTATTTT. The chain couples TRBV19 to TRBJ2-3, with TRBD2 matching 11 bases. The CDR3 is 20 residues long. Unmatched junction bases numbered 15, after V lost 4 bases and J lost 0 bases. The germline V gene has CDR1 LNHDA and CDR2 SQIVND (reference sequence).

The chain carries TRBV15 and TRBJ2-7; D is unclear. The V gene lost 0 bases and the J gene lost 1 base, with 7 bases spanning the gap. CDR1 is LNHNV and CDR2 is YYDKDF in the germline V gene (reference sequence). There are 14 residues in the CDR3. The CDR3 loop is CATSRERHSYEQYF. CDR3 bases: TGTGCCACCAGCAGAGAGAGACATTCCTACGAGCAGTACTTC.

This chain links TRBV29-1 with TRBJ2-2; D is uncertain. Trimming shortened V by 4 bases and J by 5 bases, and 11 bases separated the two germline ends. CDR1 SQVTM and CDR2 ANQGSEA come from the germline V gene. CDR3 size: 13 residues. DNA for the CDR3: TGCAGCGTTGGAGCCGCCGGTACCGGGGAGCTGTTTTTT. It encodes CSVGAAGTGELFF.

The V call is TRBV6-6, the J call TRBJ2-1; the D gene is possibly TRBD2 (5 bases). The CDR3 covers 16 residues. Trimming took 6 bases from V and 2 from J, leaving 17 bases between them. The germline V gene has CDR1 MNHNY and CDR2 SVGAGI (reference sequence). The CDR3 region is CASRGLRGETYNEQFF. The CDR3 nucleotides read TGTGCCAGCAGGGGGTTACGGGGAGAAACCTACAATGAGCAGTTCTTC.

V gene TRBV7-4 combines with J gene TRBJ1-3; possibly TRBD1 for D (5 bases). Germline loops: CDR1 SGHVT, CDR2 SQSDAQ. The CDR3 is made up of 14 amino acids. V was trimmed by 1 base and J by 7 bases, leaving 11 bases between them. The CDR3 bases are TGTGCCAGCAGCTTAGACGGGACTCTCAACACCATATATTTT. It codes for CASSLDGTLNTIYF. Combining the CDR3 with reference TRBV7-4 and TRBJ1-3 gives the whole variable domain GAGVSQSPRYKVAKRGRDVALRCDSISGHVTLYWYRQTLGQGSEVLTYSQSDAQRDKSGRPSGRFSAERPERSVSTLKIQRTEQGDSAVYLCASSLDGTLNTIYFGEGSWLTVV.

The chain is built from TRBV5-5 and TRBJ1-2; TRBD1 matches 8 bases. This CDR3 has 14 residues. CDR1 and CDR2 (germline): SGHKS, YYEKEE (reference sequence). The junction had 5 bases not matched to a gene; V was cut back by 4 bases and J by 3 bases. CDR3 in DNA: TGTGCCAGCAGCGCACAACAGGGGGACTATGGCTACACCTTC. Protein sequence: CASSAQQGDYGYTF.

This sequence joins TRBV30 and TRBJ2-2; D is uncertain. This CDR3 comprises 16 residues. Germline CDR1 GTSNPN, CDR2 SVGIG (reference sequence). The ends were cut back, 0 bases at V and 15 bases at J, with 26 bases in the middle. This chain's CDR3 is CAWSVVPPPDPGLMFF. The CDR3 nucleotides read TGTGCCTGGAGTGTTGTGCCTCCTCCGGATCCGGGTTTGATGTTTTTT.

As for this clone: This CDR3 is also generated by other DNA sequences in the sample. The V call is TRBV7-9, the J call TRBJ1-1; D perhaps matches TRBD1 (6 bases). V shed 3 bases and J shed 0 bases, with 8 bases lying between them. CDR3 length equals 14 residues. Looked up from germline, CDR1 is SEHNR and CDR2 is FQNEAQ (reference sequence). CDR3 in DNA: TGTGCCAGCAGCTTGGACAGCATGAACACTGAAGCTTTCTTT. The encoded protein is CASSLDSMNTEAFF.